The 11 T cell receptor beta chains in this list originate from one sample, sequenced in a study of blood T cell repertoires in COVID-19. Some clones are missing from TCRdb's copy, which holds only in-frame ones; the method was immunoSEQ multiplex PCR. The data show 180,000 or so clones, more than 65% seen once. Sequenced input: PBMCs or T cells enriched from blood (not recorded which). The receptors originated from a man aged 40-49 years who had recovered from COVID-19.

V and J are TRBV28 and TRBJ1-2; D not resolved. Germline V gene lookup returns CDR1 MDHEN and CDR2 SYDVKM. CDR3 length: 14 amino acids. Trimming removed 4 bases at V and 2 bases at J, with 11 bases between. The CDR3 is CASSSGGTNYGYTF. In nucleotides, the CDR3 is TGTGCCAGCAGTTCTGGAGGTACCAACTATGGCTACACCTTC.

In this sample, this clone turned up once. This chain connects TRBV5-1 to TRBJ1-4; D call uncertain. Trimming took 4 bases from V and 3 from J, leaving 10 bases between them. This CDR3 is 14 amino acids long. Germline V CDR1 and CDR2: SGHRS, YFSETQ. This CDR3 reads CASSRQEPNEKLFF. The CDR3 DNA reads TGCGCCAGCAGCAGGCAGGAACCTAATGAAAAACTGTTTTTT.

The table lists this clone with a few counts. The chain links TRBV7-2 to TRBJ2-3; the D gene is possibly TRBD2 (5 bases). In germline, CDR1 is SGHTA, CDR2 FQGNSA. This CDR3 has 15 residues. The V end was cut by 5 bases, the J end by 1 base, with 13 bases between. CDR3 region: CASSLDYGGTDTQYF. The CDR3 nucleotides read TGTGCCAGCAGCCTTGACTACGGGGGCACAGATACGCAGTATTTT.

The chain is built from TRBV19 and TRBJ1-2; a weak D match, TRBD1 (6 bases). Germline CDR1 is LNHDA and CDR2 is SQIVND (reference sequence). The CDR3 length is 16 residues. Trimming cost V 4 bases and J 3 bases, with 18 bases left between them. CDR3 nucleotide sequence: TGTGCCAGTAGTACCTGGACATCCGAGGGGGACTATGGCTACACCTTC. Translated, it gives CASSTWTSEGDYGYTF.

V gene TRBV29-1 combines with J gene TRBJ1-1; D remains ambiguous. Germline CDR1 SQVTM, CDR2 ANQGSEA. This CDR3 contains 13 residues. Trimming left V 3 bases short and J 5 bases short, with 13 bases between. CDR3 residues: CSVEEDRGTEAFF. CDR3 in DNA: TGCAGCGTTGAGGAAGACCGGGGTACTGAAGCTTTCTTT.

The J gene is TRBJ1-2, the V gene TRBV4-2; D uncertain. This CDR3 contains 14 residues. Germline V lookup: CDR1 LGHNA, CDR2 YNFKEQ. V lost 4 bases to trimming and J lost 7 bases, with 16 bases between them. The CDR3 reads CASSLERGARGYTF. CDR3 nucleotide sequence: TGTGCCAGCAGCCTCGAACGGGGTGCTCGTGGCTACACCTTC.

This clone has more than one count but fewer than ten. The CDR3 DNA sequence: TGTGCCAGCAGGTCCGAGGGGGCGGATTCACCCCTCCACTTT. Its translation is CASRSEGADSPLHF. The chain carries TRBV9 and TRBJ1-6; 7 bases match TRBD1. CDR3 length equals 14 residues. Germline lookup yields CDR1 SGDLS and CDR2 YYNGEE. Trimming at V came to 5 bases and at J to 8 bases, leaving 7 bases not matched to a gene.

This rearrangement joins TRBV6-5 to TRBJ1-1; 7 bases fit TRBD1. Germline V gene sequence: CDR1 MNHEY, CDR2 SVGAGI. J gave up 3 bases and V 3 bases, and 10 bases lay outside the gene matches. CDR3 length: 16 amino acids. CDR3 DNA sequence: TGTGCCAGCAGTTATCCAGCAGGGGGACTCGACACTGAAGCTTTCTTT. Residues: CASSYPAGGLDTEAFF.

The chain uses TRBV6-5 and TRBJ2-3, with D tentatively TRBD2 (5 bases). The length of the CDR3 is 14 residues. The germline V gene encodes CDR1 MNHEY and CDR2 SVGAGI. Trimming stripped 6 bases from V and 4 bases from J, with 14 bases between. The CDR3 DNA reads as TGTGCCAGCAGCGAGGGCCGCCACGCAGATACGCAGTATTTT. As protein: CASSEGRHADTQYF.

The chain uses TRBV4-1 and TRBJ1-2; 8 nucleotides match TRBD1. From germline, CDR1 is MGHRA and CDR2 YSYEKL. The ends lost 0 bases at V and 8 bases at J; junction bases unmatched: 8. The CDR3 is 15 amino acids. The CDR3 loop reads CASSQEGTGGSGYTF. The CDR3 DNA follows: TGCGCCAGCAGCCAAGAAGGAACAGGGGGATCAGGCTACACCTTC.

This rearrangement joins TRBV28 to TRBJ1-2, with a tentative D call TRBD1 (6 bases). Germline V gene sequence: CDR1 MDHEN, CDR2 SYDVKM. Trimming removed 2 bases at V and 4 bases at J, with 8 bases between. The CDR3 loop spans 13 amino acids. The CDR3 DNA reads as TGTGCCAGCAGTTTAGCACAGGGCTATGGCTACACCTTC. Encoded protein: CASSLAQGYGYTF.